The 20 T cell receptor beta chains given below trace back to one sample, sequenced in a study of T cells in Graves' hyperthyroidism and ophthalmopathy. RNA transcripts were the template for amplifying TCR beta CDR3 regions. The primer set for the first-round RT-PCR of the TCR CDR3 was HTBI. Each CDR3 protein is one row after TCRdb ran MiXCR on the multiplex PCR reads. This table has roughly 400,000 distinct CDR3 sequences, over 12% appearing once. Sequencing input: blood. These receptors were obtained from a man aged 45-60 years with Graves' ophthalmopathy.

V usage is TRBV20-1 and J usage is TRBJ1-2, with D unclear. Trimming took 5 bases from V and 7 from J, leaving 17 bases between them. CDR1 is DFQATT and CDR2 is SNEGSKA in the germline V gene (reference sequence). The CDR3 sequence is 13 residues long. CDR3 loop: CSAPRTGARGYTF. In DNA form, the CDR3 reads TGCAGTGCTCCTAGGACCGGCGCGCGTGGCTACACCTTC.

This clonotype was seen ten or more times. V and J are TRBV7-9 and TRBJ2-1, with TRBD2 matching over 9 bases. The trim removed 5 bases at V and 5 bases at J, leaving 4 bases unmatched. This CDR3 has 14 residues. CDR1 and CDR2 from the germline V gene are SEHNR and FQNEAQ (reference sequence). CDR3 coding DNA: TGTGCCAGCAGCCCTAGCGGGGTTAACAATGAGCAGTTCTTC. It codes for CASSPSGVNNEQFF.

The sample holds a few counts of this clonotype. The chain carries TRBV5-8 and TRBJ2-1; no clear D gene. Germline CDR1 reads SGHTS; CDR2 reads YDEGEE. The V end was cut by 4 bases, the J end by 10 bases, with 12 bases between. CDR3 length: 12 residues. The CDR3 nucleotides are TGTGCCAGCAGCCTAATCTGGTTGGAGCAGTTCTTC. This translates into CASSLIWLEQFF. Full variable domain (missing parts from reference TRBV5-8 and TRBJ2-1): EAGVTQSPTHLIKTRGQQATLRCSPISGHTSVYWYQQALGLGLQFLLWYDEGEERNRGNFPPRFSGRQFPNYSSELNVNALELEDSALYLCASSLIWLEQFFGPGTRLTVL.

This clonotype came up many times. The gene calls are TRBV20-1 and TRBJ1-1, with D possibly being TRBD1 (5 bases). The CDR3 has 15 residues. Germline values: CDR1 DFQATT, CDR2 SNEGSKA (reference sequence). This CDR3 is CSPRTAGITNTEAFF. The CDR3 bases are TGCAGCCCGCGAACGGCAGGGATTACGAACACTGAAGCTTTCTTT.

The chain couples TRBV6-1 to TRBJ1-3, with 8 bases matching TRBD1. With 6 bases clipped from V and 3 bases from J, the junction kept 4 bases outside the gene matches. Germline-derived CDR1 and CDR2 are MNHNS and SASEGT. CDR3 length equals 14 residues. CDR3 coding DNA: TGTGCCAGCAGACCCGGGACAGGTGGAAACACCATATATTTT. Its translation: CASRPGTGGNTIYF.

In this sample, this clonotype turned up many times. This rearrangement joins TRBV7-9 to TRBJ1-2; 11 bases are a match to TRBD1. After removal of 7 bases from V and 7 bases from J, the junction contained 11 bases not matched to a gene. The CDR3 spans 15 residues. Germline assignment: CDR1 SEHNR and CDR2 FQNEAQ (reference sequence). The CDR3 coding sequence is TGTGCCAGCACCTCTTACGGACAGGGGGCAAGTGGCTACACCTTC. Protein product: CASTSYGQGASGYTF.

This clonotype was picked up many times. The chain couples TRBV2 to TRBJ2-1, with TRBD2 identical over 12 bases. V was clipped by 9 bases and J by 6 bases; unmatched bases: 3. The CDR3 sequence is 13 residues long. CDR1 SNHLY and CDR2 FYNNEI come from the germline V gene. This chain's CDR3 is CARGTSGPNEQFF. In DNA, the CDR3 is TGTGCCAGGGGGACTAGCGGGCCCAATGAGCAGTTCTTC.

This clonotype has at least ten counts. The CDR3 nucleotides read TGTGCCAGCACCCCGAGGGGATCTAACTATGGCTACACCTTC. It encodes CASTPRGSNYGYTF. The chain uses TRBV27 and TRBJ1-2; tentative D call: TRBD1 (5 bases). Germline CDR1 is MNHEY and CDR2 is SMNVEV (reference sequence). The CDR3 has 14 residues. V shed 7 bases and J shed 0 bases, with 12 bases lying between them.

This chain connects TRBV29-1 to TRBJ1-2; no clear D. The CDR3 sequence is 11 residues long. Germline V gene sequence: CDR1 SQVTM, CDR2 ANQGSEA. The V and J ends lost 6 bases and 8 bases respectively, with 13 bases between them. The CDR3 region is CSVAVEAGYTF. CDR3 bases: TGCAGCGTCGCCGTGGAGGCAGGCTACACCTTC.

This clonotype was picked up many times. The chain couples TRBV11-3 to TRBJ2-7, with 9 positions matching TRBD2. The germline V gene encodes CDR1 SGHNT and CDR2 YENEEA. J was trimmed by 0 bases and V by 2 bases; bases with no gene match: 5. This CDR3 comprises 16 residues. CDR3: CASSLPTSGLSYEQYF. The CDR3 DNA is TGTGCCAGCAGCTTACCAACTAGCGGGCTCTCCTACGAGCAGTACTTC.

Many counts were recorded for this clonotype. The CDR3, as DNA: TGCAGTGCTAGAGGAGAGGGGGCGTTTAGTGGCTACACCTTC. It encodes CSARGEGAFSGYTF. The chain combines TRBV20-1 with TRBJ1-2, with 7 bases that match TRBD1. Germline CDR1 and CDR2: DFQATT and SNEGSKA (reference sequence). The CDR3 extends over 14 amino acids. V shed 1 base and J 7 bases; nucleotides not matched to a gene: 9.

This clonotype was found many times. The chain recombines TRBV7-9 with TRBJ2-1; D is ambiguous. The germline V gene has CDR1 SEHNR and CDR2 FQNEAQ (reference sequence). V lost 6 bases to trimming and J lost 6 bases, with 9 bases between them. There are 12 residues in the CDR3. The CDR3 loop is CASSPATNEQFF. The CDR3 bases are TGTGCCAGCAGTCCCGCAACCAATGAGCAGTTCTTC. The complete variable domain, with remaining parts taken from reference TRBV7-9 and TRBJ2-1, reads DTGVSQNPRHKITKRGQNVTFRCDPISEHNRLYWYRQTLGQGPEFLTYFQNEAQLEKSRLLSDRFSAERPKGSFSTLEIQRTEQGDSAMYLCASSPATNEQFFGPGTRLTVL.

This clonotype was counted only a few times. V is TRBV29-1 and J is TRBJ2-1, with a possible D match to TRBD1 (5 bases). The germline V gene encodes CDR1 SQVTM and CDR2 ANQGSEA. Between the trimmed V and J ends, which lost 6 bases and 8 bases, there was a span of 11 bases. The CDR3 extends over 11 amino acids. CDR3 loop: CSVPTGDEQFF. The CDR3 DNA reads as TGCAGCGTCCCAACAGGCGATGAGCAGTTCTTC.

The sample holds many counts of this clonotype. The rearrangement joins TRBV2 to TRBJ2-7; 10 bases are a match to TRBD2. There are 14 residues in the CDR3. The J segment lost 6 bases and the V segment lost 8 bases, leaving 10 bases of the junction unmatched. The germline CDR1 and CDR2 sequences are SNHLY and FYNNEI. CDR3 amino acids: CASDPGLASSEQYF. CDR3 sequence (DNA): TGTGCCAGCGATCCGGGACTAGCGTCGTCCGAGCAGTACTTC.

This clonotype has just a few counts. V and J are TRBV7-9 and TRBJ2-6; TRBD1 agrees at 9 bases. Germline V gives CDR1 SEHNR, CDR2 FQNEAQ (reference sequence). The V and J ends lost 0 bases and 0 bases, in that order; junction bases with no gene match: 12. The CDR3 runs 21 residues. The CDR3 coding sequence is TGTGCCAGCAGCTTAGCAGGCCTGGGGACAGGGAGGTTCTCTGGGGCCAACGTCCTGACTTTC. This sequence encodes CASSLAGLGTGRFSGANVLTF.

This clonotype was seen more than once but under ten times. J is TRBJ2-3 and V is TRBV5-1; TRBD2 might be the D (5 bases). The CDR3 contains 15 residues. V gave up 0 bases and J gave up 4 bases, with 12 bases separating them. The germline gives CDR1 SGHRS, CDR2 YFSETQ. The CDR3 is CASSLGPTGSDTQYF. CDR3 bases: TGCGCCAGCAGCTTGGGACCTACGGGGTCAGATACGCAGTATTTT.

The sample holds many counts of this clonotype. The chain uses TRBV2 and TRBJ2-2, with 8 bases fitting TRBD1. The CDR3 is 13 residues long. V lost 8 bases, J lost 4 bases, and 3 bases stayed unmatched. Germline V CDR1 and CDR2: SNHLY, FYNNEI. The CDR3, as DNA: TGTGCCAGCGGAGGACAGGGCACCGGGGAGCTGTTTTTT. As protein: CASGGQGTGELFF.

This clonotype was seen a handful of times. The chain employs TRBV6-1 and TRBJ2-1; 7 positions agree with TRBD2. Germline V lookup: CDR1 MNHNS, CDR2 SASEGT. The CDR3 runs 14 residues. V shed 8 bases, J shed 4 bases, and the junction held 8 bases outside the gene matches. The CDR3 is CASQGEGGYNEQFF. The CDR3 nucleotides are TGTGCCAGCCAAGGGGAGGGCGGTTACAATGAGCAGTTCTTC.

This clonotype was picked up many times. The CDR3 DNA reads as TGCAGTGCTAGTAGAGGCAATGAGCAGTTCTTC. Encoded protein: CSASRGNEQFF. The chain has TRBV20-1 and TRBJ2-1; D is unresolved. This CDR3 is built from 11 residues. Germline V gene sequence: CDR1 DFQATT, CDR2 SNEGSKA (reference sequence). Trimming pared 3 bases from V and 6 bases from J, leaving 6 bases between.

This chain connects TRBV28 to TRBJ1-3, with no clear D. Germline CDR1 and CDR2: MDHEN and SYDVKM. With 1 base removed from V and 7 bases from J, the gap between germline ends came to 5 bases. This CDR3 spans 12 amino acids. This CDR3 is CASSLFGNTIYF. The CDR3 DNA sequence: TGTGCCAGCAGTTTATTCGGGAACACCATATATTTT. Full variable domain (rest looked up from reference TRBV28 and TRBJ1-3): DVKVTQSSRYLVKRTGEKVFLECVQDMDHENMFWYRQDPGLGLRLIYFSYDVKMKEKGDIPEGYSVSREKKERFSLILESASTNQTSMYLCASSLFGNTIYFGEGSWLTVV.